This T cell receptor (beta chain) was identified in a study of blood T cell repertoires in COVID-19. Across the whole study: Some COVID-19 samples were acute and others convalescent; all came from the United States, Italy and Spain. Sources were T cells, B-cell-depleted T cells, or PBMCs; the material itself was cDNA or gDNA.

The authors' processing: From reference gene primer amplification, estimates of nucleated cell counts were derived. Profiling relied on immunoSEQ multiplex PCR, and the TCRdb table lists in-frame clones only, not all of them. The V and J calls and clone size were taken over from that table, and D and trimming were inferred from the DNA. Of tens of thousands of clones in the sample, around 80% were seen once. The CDR3 is 16 amino acids. V lost 10 bases to trimming and J lost 5 bases, with 25 bases between them. Germline CDR1 is MNHEY and CDR2 is SMNVEV (reference sequence). This clonotype was sampled from a man at least 80 years old with active or convalescent COVID-19. Sequencing input: peripheral blood. The chain is built from TRBV27 and TRBJ2-3; D may be TRBD1 (6 bases). CDR3 coding DNA: TGTGCCACCGCTACTCCAACAGGGTTGTTCGGAGATACGCAGTATTTT. Encoded protein: CATATPTGLFGDTQYF.